The clone carrying this TCR beta chain appeared a single time. The germline V gene encodes CDR1 SGHDT and CDR2 YYEEEE. The length of the CDR3 is 13 residues. V shed 1 base and J shed 2 bases, with 6 bases lying between them. This table comes from immunoSEQ multiplex PCR, and its TCRdb copy is limited to in-frame clones, with some not included. In the table there are approximately 35,000 clones, over 80% of which are singletons. This sample was taken from a study of T cells in localized non-small cell lung cancer. The material was PBMCs, obtained before any cancer treatment. The TCR was taken from a man between 40 and 75 years old with stage II lung adenocarcinoma. V and J are TRBV5-6 and TRBJ1-1; D is uncertain. Written as DNA, the CDR3 is TGTGCCAGCAGCTTGCGACCCAACACTGAAGCTTTCTTT. This sequence encodes CASSLRPNTEAFF.